The T cell receptor (beta chain) under discussion was sequenced for a study of monozygotic twins with inflammatory bowel disease. There are 11 residues in the CDR3. Germline CDR1 and CDR2: MNHEY and SVGEGT. TCRdb re-called the 5' RACE reads; every CDR3 protein appears as one record, without DNA. This sample contains 350,000 to 550,000 distinct CDR3 sequences. The V call is TRBV6-2 or TRBV6-3, the J call TRBJ2-7. Input material: blood. The TCR originated in a human donor with ulcerative colitis or Crohn's disease, or a healthy co-twin of an affected twin (not recorded which). The CDR3 loop is CASSSLNEQYF.